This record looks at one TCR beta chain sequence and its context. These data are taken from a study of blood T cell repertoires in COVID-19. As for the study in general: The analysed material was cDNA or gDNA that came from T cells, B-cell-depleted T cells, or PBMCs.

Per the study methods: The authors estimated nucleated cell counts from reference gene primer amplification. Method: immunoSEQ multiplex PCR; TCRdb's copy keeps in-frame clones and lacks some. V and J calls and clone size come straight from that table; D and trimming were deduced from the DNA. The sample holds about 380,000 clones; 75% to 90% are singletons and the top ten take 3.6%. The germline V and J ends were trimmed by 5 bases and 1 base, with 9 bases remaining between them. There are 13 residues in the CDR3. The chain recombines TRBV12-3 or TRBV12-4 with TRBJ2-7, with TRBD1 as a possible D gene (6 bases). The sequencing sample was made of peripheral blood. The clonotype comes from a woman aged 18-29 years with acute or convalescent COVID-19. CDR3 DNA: TGTGCCAGCAGTCCTGGACAGTCCTACGAGCAGTACTTC. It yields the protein CASSPGQSYEQYF.